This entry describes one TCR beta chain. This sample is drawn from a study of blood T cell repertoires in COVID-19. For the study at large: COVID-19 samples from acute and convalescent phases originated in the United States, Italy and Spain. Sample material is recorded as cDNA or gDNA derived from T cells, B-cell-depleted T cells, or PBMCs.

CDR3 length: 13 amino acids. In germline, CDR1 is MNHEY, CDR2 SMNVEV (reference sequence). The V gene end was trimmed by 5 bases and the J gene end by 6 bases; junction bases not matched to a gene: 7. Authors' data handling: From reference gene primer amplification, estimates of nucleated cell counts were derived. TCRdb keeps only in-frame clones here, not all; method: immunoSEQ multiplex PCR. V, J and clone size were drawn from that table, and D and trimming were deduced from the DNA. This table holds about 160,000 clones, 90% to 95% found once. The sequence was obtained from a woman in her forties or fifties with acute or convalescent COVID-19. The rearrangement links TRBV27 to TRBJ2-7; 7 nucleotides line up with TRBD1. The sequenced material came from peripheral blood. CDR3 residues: CASSHGRQGEQYF. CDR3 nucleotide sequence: TGTGCCAGCAGTCATGGACGACAGGGCGAGCAGTACTTC.